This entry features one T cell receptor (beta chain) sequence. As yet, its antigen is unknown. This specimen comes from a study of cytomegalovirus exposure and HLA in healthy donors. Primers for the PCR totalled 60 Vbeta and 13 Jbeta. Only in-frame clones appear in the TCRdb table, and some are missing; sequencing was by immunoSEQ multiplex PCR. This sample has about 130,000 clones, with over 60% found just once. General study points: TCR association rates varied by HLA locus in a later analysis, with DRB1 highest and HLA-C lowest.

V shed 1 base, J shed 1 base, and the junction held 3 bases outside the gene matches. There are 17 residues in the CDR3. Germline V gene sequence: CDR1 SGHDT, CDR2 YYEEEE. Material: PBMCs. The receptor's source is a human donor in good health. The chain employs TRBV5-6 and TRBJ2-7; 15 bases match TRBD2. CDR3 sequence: CASSLRTSGRASYEQYF. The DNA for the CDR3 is TGTGCCAGCAGCTTGCGGACTAGCGGGAGGGCATCCTACGAGCAGTACTTC. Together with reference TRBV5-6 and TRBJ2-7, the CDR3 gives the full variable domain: DAGVTQSPTHLIKTRGQQVTLRCSPKSGHDTVSWYQQALGQGPQFIFQYYEEEERQRGNFPDRFSGHQFPNYSSELNVNALLLGDSALYLCASSLRTSGRASYEQYFGPGTRLTVT.